These 21 T cell receptor beta chains were sequenced from one sample in a study of identical twins. In TCRdb, the 5' RACE reads were re-called with MiXCR into one record per CDR3 protein. Of 350,000 to 600,000 distinct CDR3 sequences listed, around 14% are singletons. The same data also went into a second study, on yellow fever vaccine responses in identical twins.

Sequenced material: CD4+ T cells sorted from blood. The receptors were gathered from a woman aged 18 to 35 in good health.

This clonotype was observed a single time. The J gene is TRBJ2-1, the V gene TRBV7-9, with 11 nucleotides matching TRBD2. Per the germline V gene, CDR1 is SEHNR and CDR2 is FQNEAQ (reference sequence). The junction had 7 bases not matched to a gene; V was cut back by 3 bases and J by 9 bases. There are 15 residues in the CDR3. DNA for the CDR3: TGTGCCAGCAGCTTTAGCGGGGGGGTGTTTCGTGAGCAGTTCTTC. This sequence encodes CASSFSGGVFREQFF.

The chain links TRBV12-3 or TRBV12-4 to TRBJ1-4, with 7 positions matching TRBD1. This CDR3 has 18 amino acids. Trimming took 1 base from V and 3 from J; bases not matched to a gene: 11. The DNA for the CDR3 is TGTGCCAGCAGTTTAGTGCGACAGGGTCTTCGACCTAATGAAAAACTGTTTTTT. It specifies CASSLVRQGLRPNEKLFF.

V is TRBV12-3 or TRBV12-4 and J is TRBJ2-3; 13 bases match TRBD2. CDR3 length: 15 amino acids. The V and J ends lost 6 bases and 6 bases, in that order; junction bases with no gene match: 6. The chain's CDR3 is CASRELAGGLDTQYF. DNA for the CDR3: TGTGCCAGCAGAGAACTAGCGGGGGGGCTGGATACGCAGTATTTT.

This clonotype was observed a handful of times. The V and J genes are TRBV6-5 and TRBJ1-4; D may be TRBD1 (6 bases). The germline CDR1 and CDR2 sequences are MNHEY and SVGAGI. The CDR3 consists of 14 residues. The V end lost 2 bases, the J end lost 7 bases, and 11 bases lay between the germline ends. This CDR3 is CASSYGQISEKLFF. The CDR3 DNA is TGTGCCAGCAGTTACGGACAGATTAGTGAAAAACTGTTTTTT.

This clonotype was observed a handful of times. CDR3: CASSFGRGTGTEAFF. CDR3 nucleotide sequence: TGTGCCAGCAGTTTTGGTCGGGGTACGGGCACTGAAGCTTTCTTT. The V gene is TRBV27, the J gene TRBJ1-1, with unresolved D. The CDR3 totals 15 residues. Germline CDR1 is MNHEY and CDR2 is SMNVEV (reference sequence). Trimming shortened V by 3 bases and J by 4 bases, and 15 bases separated the two germline ends.

This clonotype came up a few times. The chain has TRBV19 and TRBJ2-5; perhaps TRBD2 as D (5 bases). The CDR3 totals 13 residues. V was cut by 5 bases and J by 2 bases, with 9 bases left in between. Germline V gene lookup returns CDR1 LNHDA and CDR2 SQIVND (reference sequence). CDR3 residues: CASSDYQQETQYF. CDR3 DNA: TGTGCCAGTAGTGACTACCAGCAAGAGACCCAGTACTTC. The full variable domain, with the rest looked up from reference TRBV19 and TRBJ2-5, is DGGITQSPKYLFRKEGQNVTLSCEQNLNHDAMYWYRQDPGQGLRLIYYSQIVNDFQKGDIAEGYSVSREKKESFPLTVTSAQKNPTAFYLCASSDYQQETQYFGPGTRLLVL.

The V call is TRBV11-3, the J call TRBJ2-7; TRBD1 is a possible D gene (5 bases). Germline V CDR1 and CDR2: SGHNT, YENEEA. V was pared by 0 bases and J by 0 bases, with 6 bases between. CDR3 length: 14 amino acids. This CDR3 reads CASSLDQGSYEQYF. The CDR3 nucleotides read TGTGCCAGCAGCTTAGATCAGGGCTCCTACGAGCAGTACTTC.

The CDR3 DNA sequence: TGCAGTGCTAACTCCCACAGGGAGCCCGAGCAGTACTTC. It codes for CSANSHREPEQYF. The rearrangement links TRBV20-1 to TRBJ2-7; maybe TRBD1 (6 bases). V lost 4 bases to trimming and J lost 6 bases, with 16 bases between them. The CDR3 extends over 13 amino acids. Per germline, CDR1 DFQATT and CDR2 SNEGSKA (reference sequence).

The table lists this clonotype with a few counts. This rearrangement joins TRBV6-1 to TRBJ1-5; D is unresolved. V was shortened by 4 bases and J by 7 bases, with 14 bases between the two germline ends. Germline loops: CDR1 MNHNS, CDR2 SASEGT. The CDR3 totals 14 residues. Written as DNA, the CDR3 is TGTGCCAGCAGTGCAGGTCGGGGAGGGCAGCCCCAGCATTTT. It codes for CASSAGRGGQPQHF.

The chain joins TRBV11-2 to TRBJ2-3, with 7 bases aligning to TRBD2. The J segment lost 8 bases and the V segment lost 4 bases, leaving 9 bases of the junction unmatched. The CDR3 length is 14 residues. Per the germline V gene, CDR1 is SGHAT and CDR2 is FQNNGV. The CDR3, as DNA: TGTGCCAGCAGCTCCCTGGCGGGAGTGGGTACGCAGTATTTT. Protein: CASSSLAGVGTQYF.

The chain carries TRBV4-3 and TRBJ1-1; D may be TRBD1 (6 bases). The length of the CDR3 is 14 residues. CDR1 is LGHNA, CDR2 YSLEER, per germline. Trimming stripped 4 bases from V and 6 bases from J, with 15 bases between. The DNA for the CDR3 is TGCGCCAGCAGCCGTGGACAGTACGACGCTGAAGCTTTCTTT. Translation: CASSRGQYDAEAFF.

This chain joins TRBV2 and TRBJ1-4, with 7 bases that match TRBD1. The J segment lost 4 bases and the V segment lost 5 bases, leaving 7 bases of the junction unmatched. CDR3 length: 15 residues. Germline V CDR1 and CDR2: SNHLY, FYNNEI. CDR3: CASSSGQNLNEKLFF. In DNA form, the CDR3 reads TGTGCCAGCAGTTCGGGACAGAACCTTAATGAAAAACTGTTTTTT. Full variable domain (rest looked up from reference TRBV2 and TRBJ1-4): EPEVTQTPSHQVTQMGQEVILRCVPISNHLYFYWYRQILGQKVEFLVSFYNNEISEKSEIFDDQFSVERPDGSNFTLKIRSTKLEDSAMYFCASSSGQNLNEKLFFGSGTQLSVL.

This chain uses TRBV20-1 with TRBJ2-3; 10 bases are a match to TRBD2. The CDR3 spans 17 residues. Germline V lookup: CDR1 DFQATT, CDR2 SNEGSKA (reference sequence). V dropped 0 bases and J dropped 5; count of bases not matched to a gene: 11. CDR3 residues: CSARDRSSGRHGDTQYF. In DNA form, the CDR3 reads TGCAGTGCTAGAGATCGGTCTAGCGGGAGACATGGAGATACGCAGTATTTT.

The chain couples TRBV7-9 to TRBJ2-3; D call uncertain. Germline CDR1 is SEHNR and CDR2 is FQNEAQ (reference sequence). This CDR3 contains 16 residues. V was pared by 1 base and J by 0 bases, with 11 bases between. DNA for the CDR3: TGTGCCAGCAGCTTAGGTTCAGCGACGAGCACAGATACGCAGTATTTT. Translation gives CASSLGSATSTDTQYF.

This clonotype occurred a few times. The gene calls are TRBV20-1 and TRBJ2-1; 10 nucleotides match TRBD2. V was pared by 7 bases and J by 2 bases, with 8 bases of the junction left unmatched. CDR1 DFQATT and CDR2 SNEGSKA come from the germline V gene (reference sequence). This CDR3 region has 15 residues. The CDR3 coding sequence is TGCAGTGTCATTTCGGGACTAGCGACCTACAATGAGCAGTTCTTC. Translated: CSVISGLATYNEQFF.

This clonotype was picked up a small number of times. The rearrangement uses TRBV6-2 or TRBV6-3 and TRBJ1-5, with 7 bases that match TRBD1. This CDR3 has 16 residues. The germline CDR1 and CDR2 sequences are MNHEY and SVGEGT. The trim removed 3 bases at V and 2 bases at J, leaving 7 bases unmatched. The CDR3 protein is CASSYGFGQGNQPQHF. The CDR3 bases are TGTGCCAGCAGTTATGGTTTCGGACAGGGCAATCAGCCCCAGCATTTT.

The chain carries TRBV7-2 and TRBJ2-7; D is undetermined. Germline V CDR1 and CDR2: SGHTA, FQGNSA. The CDR3 runs to 14 residues. The V gene lost 5 bases and the J gene lost 4 bases, with 15 bases spanning the gap. The CDR3 loop is CASSVDERIYEQYF. DNA of the CDR3: TGTGCCAGCAGCGTCGACGAGCGAATATACGAGCAGTACTTC.

CDR3 loop: CASSPPGGRDTQYF. The CDR3 bases are TGTGCCAGCAGCCCACCGGGGGGGAGAGATACGCAGTATTTT. V usage is TRBV27 and J usage is TRBJ2-3, with TRBD2 matching over 8 bases. The germline V gene encodes CDR1 MNHEY and CDR2 SMNVEV (reference sequence). Trimming took 6 bases from V and 5 from J; bases not matched to a gene: 7. The CDR3 totals 14 residues.

CDR3: CASSYMASGRSFSYEQYF. The CDR3 coding sequence is TGTGCCAGCAGTTACATGGCTAGCGGGCGCTCATTCTCCTACGAGCAGTACTTC. The chain has TRBV6-2 or TRBV6-3 and TRBJ2-7; 8 bases align to TRBD2. The junction had 12 bases not matched to a gene; V was cut back by 2 bases and J by 0 bases. CDR1 MNHEY and CDR2 SVGEGT come from the germline V gene. CDR3 length: 18 amino acids.

In its sample, this clonotype was seen many times. The rearrangement links TRBV6-6 to TRBJ2-6; D is ambiguous. Germline lookup yields CDR1 MNHNY and CDR2 SVGAGI (reference sequence). The CDR3 sequence is 13 residues long. V was cut by 7 bases and J by 0 bases, with 4 bases left in between. The CDR3, as DNA: TGTGCCAGCATTAACTCTGGGGCCAACGTCCTGACTTTC. Translated, it gives CASINSGANVLTF.

This chain links TRBV9 with TRBJ2-1; no firm D call. The germline V gene has CDR1 SGDLS and CDR2 YYNGEE. CDR3 size: 17 residues. V shed 4 bases and J shed 0 bases, with 17 bases lying between them. The CDR3 spells CASSPRLDPSSYNEQFF. In nucleotides, the CDR3 is TGTGCCAGCAGCCCCCGACTTGATCCCAGCTCCTACAATGAGCAGTTCTTC.